This T cell receptor beta chain was captured in a study of CD8+ T cells in alopecia areata. General study results and limits: Tissue-resident alphabeta T cells belonging to normal skin likewise get sequenced within scalp specimens.

There are 13 residues in the CDR3. Germline V gene data show CDR1 as MNHEY and CDR2 as SMNVEV (reference sequence). The germline V and J ends were trimmed by 5 bases and 5 bases, with 10 bases remaining between them. As to this clone: Its matching antigen is unknown.

RNA extraction and reverse transcription yielded cDNA as sequencing template. The repertoire was sequenced with immunoSEQ multiplex PCR; TCRdb's copy has only in-frame clones and lacks some. The sample lists 89,000 or so clones, just over 50% occurring once. The investigators collected lesional scalp punch biopsies and peripheral blood from alopecia areata patients. This TCR was sampled from a human donor with alopecia areata. Sequencing input: NKG2D-high CD8+ T cells sorted from blood. The genes are TRBV27 and TRBJ1-5; TRBD1 might be the D (5 bases). CDR3 sequence reads: CASSQGYDQPQHF. CDR3 in DNA: TGTGCCAGCAGTCAGGGATATGATCAGCCCCAGCATTTT.